This T cell receptor beta chain was obtained from a study of control samples from healthy donors and cancer patients. Measured with immunoSEQ multiplex PCR; TCRdb has only the in-frame clones, and not every one. The sample records 25,000 to 35,000 clones, roughly 94% being singletons. This CDR3 is 14 amino acids long. In germline, CDR1 is LNHNV, CDR2 YYDKDF (reference sequence). Trimming removed 0 bases at V and 7 bases at J, with 7 bases between. The V gene is TRBV15, the J gene TRBJ1-6; D gene uncertain. This clonotype was obtained from a man aged 55 to 70 in good health. The specimen was blood. The CDR3 region is CATSRDQQNSPLHF. In DNA form, the CDR3 reads TGTGCCACCAGCAGAGATCAACAGAATTCACCCCTCCACTTT.